This T cell receptor (beta chain) was profiled in a study of blood T cell repertoires in COVID-19. Germline values: CDR1 MNHEY, CDR2 SVGAGI. Trimming took off 5 bases at V and 2 bases at J, with 7 bases between the two ends. The CDR3 spans 13 residues. Sequenced by immunoSEQ multiplex PCR; TCRdb stores in-frame clones only, minus some. Of some 180,000 clones in the sample, around 86% were seen once. The genes are TRBV6-5 and TRBJ2-1, with a weak D call TRBD1 (5 bases). Sequenced: PBMCs or T cells enriched from blood (not recorded which). This clonotype was sampled from a woman in her forties in a cohort exposed to, infected with or recovered from COVID-19 (not recorded which). DNA for the CDR3: TGTGCCAGCAGTAAACAGGCCTACAATGAGCAGTTCTTC. Protein product: CASSKQAYNEQFF.